This section outlines one T cell receptor beta chain sequence together with its context. These data belong to a study of identical twins. MiXCR, run by TCRdb on the 5' RACE reads, gives a single entry per CDR3 protein. In the table there are nearly 900,000 distinct CDR3 sequences, 12% of which are singletons. Germline CDR1 LGHDT, CDR2 YNNKEL (reference sequence). The V and J ends lost 2 bases and 1 base, in that order; junction bases with no gene match: 9. The CDR3 length is 17 residues. These records were also assigned to another study, of yellow fever vaccine responses in identical twins.

The chain carries TRBV3-1 and TRBJ2-5; 8 positions agree with TRBD2. Sequences were obtained from PBMCs. The TCR originated in a young woman in good health. CDR3: CASSQWGERGFQETQYF. The CDR3 DNA reads TGTGCCAGCAGCCAATGGGGAGAGCGGGGGTTCCAAGAGACCCAGTACTTC.